Below are 23 T cell receptor beta chains sequenced from a single sample in a study of beta chain features in type 1 diabetes. The study reverse transcribed the entire isolated RNA, so it sequenced expressed TCRB transcripts. Libraries were prepared by immunoSEQ multiplex PCR; TCRdb keeps only in-frame clonotypes and omits some of them. Here the sample spans fewer than 200,000 clones, around 10% being singletons. No antigens are known for them. Findings and limits, study-wide: Among all four CD4+ subsets, Type 1 diabetes patients had TCRB CDR3s that were moderately but significantly shorter.

The sequenced sample consisted of central memory CD4+ T cells from blood. These receptors were taken from a young man with type 1 diabetes.

The CDR3: CASSMGGQGGQPQHF. The CDR3 nucleotides are TGTGCCAGTAGTATGGGGGGACAGGGTGGCCAGCCCCAGCATTTT. The chain employs TRBV19 and TRBJ1-5; 9 bases align to TRBD1. The CDR3 totals 15 residues. Germline lookup yields CDR1 LNHDA and CDR2 SQIVND (reference sequence). The trim removed 3 bases at V and 7 bases at J, leaving 7 bases unmatched.

The V and J genes are TRBV27 and TRBJ2-7; TRBD1 matches at 12 bases. Germline CDR1 and CDR2: MNHEY and SMNVEV (reference sequence). Unmatched junction bases numbered 10, after V lost 5 bases and J lost 5 bases. There are 16 residues in the CDR3. This CDR3 is CASSRLGTGGVNEQYF. DNA of the CDR3: TGTGCCAGCAGTAGATTAGGGACAGGGGGCGTCAACGAGCAGTACTTC.

The chain joins TRBV7-8 to TRBJ2-7; TRBD2 aligns across 8 bases. Trimming removed 5 bases from V and 4 bases from J; junction bases left unmatched: 7. Germline V gene lookup returns CDR1 SGHVS and CDR2 FQNEAQ. This CDR3 has 14 amino acids. CDR3 in DNA: TGTGCCAGCAGCAAAGCGGGAGTAGGTTACGAGCAGTACTTC. Encoded protein: CASSKAGVGYEQYF.

This chain connects TRBV28 to TRBJ1-1, with 8 bases lining up with TRBD1. Losses at the gene ends were 4 bases for V and 11 bases for J; bases not matched to a gene: 9. The CDR3 sequence is 13 residues long. CDR1 is MDHEN and CDR2 is SYDVKM in the germline V gene. The CDR3 region has the DNA TGTGCCAGCAGTTCTGGACAGGGTCTATGGGCTTTCTTT. Translated: CASSSGQGLWAFF.

In this sample, this clone turned up a few times. The chain joins TRBV5-1 to TRBJ2-7, with D possibly matching TRBD1 (5 bases). Looked up from germline, CDR1 is SGHRS and CDR2 is YFSETQ. Trimming took 4 bases from V and 6 from J, leaving 17 bases between them. CDR3 length: 14 amino acids. The CDR3 coding sequence is TGCGCCAGCAGCCTCTGGACGGCTCAGGGCGAGCAGTACTTC. Translating gives CASSLWTAQGEQYF.

This clone was seen more than once but under ten times. The chain couples TRBV7-3 to TRBJ1-2; 7 nucleotides line up with TRBD1. The germline V gene encodes CDR1 SGHTA and CDR2 FQGTGA. After removal of 3 bases from V and 3 bases from J, the junction contained 1 base not matched to a gene. This CDR3 is built from 13 residues. The CDR3 coding sequence is TGTGCCAGCAGCTTCGGGACAGACTATGGCTACACCTTC. It codes for CASSFGTDYGYTF.

The chain joins TRBV7-9 to TRBJ2-4; D is undetermined. This CDR3 contains 14 residues. V was cut by 1 base and J by 5 bases, with 9 bases left in between. Germline values: CDR1 SEHNR, CDR2 FQNEAQ (reference sequence). This CDR3 reads CASSLGEIENIQYF. The CDR3 bases are TGTGCCAGCAGCTTAGGAGAAATAGAAAACATTCAGTACTTC.

This clone has a handful of counts. The V call is TRBV18, the J call TRBJ2-2; 9 bases match TRBD2. The CDR3 contains 16 residues. Trimming at V came to 3 bases and at J to 2 bases, leaving 4 bases not matched to a gene. Per the germline V gene, CDR1 is KGHSH and CDR2 is LQKENI. In nucleotides, the CDR3 is TGTGCCAGCTCACCTTCCGGGACTAGCAACACCGGGGAGCTGTTTTTT. Translation gives CASSPSGTSNTGELFF. Combining the CDR3 with reference TRBV18 and TRBJ2-2 gives the whole variable domain NAGVMQNPRHLVRRRGQEARLRCSPMKGHSHVYWYRQLPEEGLKFMVYLQKENIIDESGMPKERFSAEFPKEGPSILRIQQVVRGDSAAYFCASSPSGTSNTGELFFGEGSRLTVL.

This rearrangement joins TRBV7-3 to TRBJ2-1; the match to TRBD2 covers 11 bases. CDR1 is SGHTA and CDR2 is FQGTGA in the germline V gene. CDR3 size: 14 residues. V lost 5 bases and J lost 6; bases outside the gene matches: 3. Here the CDR3 reads CASSKTSGTNEQFF. The DNA of the CDR3 is TGTGCCAGCAGCAAGACTAGCGGGACCAATGAGCAGTTCTTC.

This clone appeared a few times. The chain recombines TRBV11-3 with TRBJ2-1, with 10 bases lining up with TRBD2. The germline CDR1 and CDR2 sequences are SGHNT and YENEEA. The CDR3 runs to 16 residues. V lost 5 bases to trimming and J lost 7 bases; unmatched junction nucleotides: 11. The CDR3 DNA follows: TGTGCCAGCAGCACAAAGCGGGAGGGCCTGTTTAATGAGCAGTTCTTC. As protein: CASSTKREGLFNEQFF.

This chain connects TRBV7-2 to TRBJ2-1; the match to TRBD2 covers 7 bases. CDR1 and CDR2 (germline): SGHTA, FQGNSA. The CDR3 length is 15 residues. Unmatched junction bases numbered 10, after V lost 5 bases and J lost 6 bases. CDR3 protein: CASSPSREESNEQFF. Written as DNA, the CDR3 is TGTGCCAGCAGCCCCAGCCGGGAGGAATCCAATGAGCAGTTCTTC. The whole variable domain, filled in from reference TRBV7-2 and TRBJ2-1, reads GAGVSQSPSNKVTEKGKDVELRCDPISGHTALYWYRQSLGQGLEFLIYFQGNSAPDKSGLPSDRFSAERTGGSVSTLTIQRTQQEDSAVYLCASSPSREESNEQFFGPGTRLTVL.

The chain employs TRBV18 and TRBJ2-7; D may be TRBD2 (5 bases). Trimming pared 2 bases from V and 3 bases from J, leaving 11 bases between. The germline V gene encodes CDR1 KGHSH and CDR2 LQKENI. The CDR3 runs to 14 residues. CDR3 DNA: TGTGCCAGCTCACCATCGGACGGGAACTACGAGCAGTACTTC. Its protein product is CASSPSDGNYEQYF.

This clone turned up a few times. The J gene is TRBJ2-5, the V gene TRBV29-1, with D possibly matching TRBD1 (6 bases). CDR3 length: 12 residues. The germline V gene has CDR1 SQVTM and CDR2 ANQGSEA. Trimming removed 3 bases at V and 11 bases at J, with 16 bases between. CDR3 amino acids: CSVEGAEEVQYF. DNA of the CDR3: TGCAGCGTTGAGGGGGCGGAGGAAGTTCAGTACTTC.

A few counts support this clone. This chain uses TRBV29-1 with TRBJ2-3; no definite D call. The CDR3 covers 12 residues. Germline CDR1 is SQVTM and CDR2 is ANQGSEA. Trimming left V 2 bases short and J 6 bases short, with 9 bases between. The CDR3 spells CSVETDRDTQYF. The DNA for the CDR3 is TGCAGCGTTGAAACAGATCGTGATACGCAGTATTTT.

This clone was detected a few times. V is TRBV11-2 and J is TRBJ2-5, with D hard to call. Per the germline V gene, CDR1 is SGHAT and CDR2 is FQNNGV. Trimming pared 3 bases from V and 2 bases from J, leaving 7 bases between. The CDR3 contains 13 residues. The CDR3 loop reads CASSFSQQETQYF. CDR3 bases: TGTGCCAGCAGCTTTTCCCAACAAGAGACCCAGTACTTC. Supplemented by reference TRBV11-2 and TRBJ2-5, the full variable domain reads EAGVAQSPRYKIIEKRQSVAFWCNPISGHATLYWYQQILGQGPKLLIQFQNNGVVDDSQLPKDRFSAERLKGVDSTLKIQPAKLEDSAVYLCASSFSQQETQYFGPGTRLLVL.

This clone was observed a few times. The V and J genes are TRBV28 and TRBJ2-6; TRBD1 agrees at 12 bases. The length of the CDR3 is 17 residues. Trimming cost V 9 bases and J 4 bases; bases outside gene matches: 10. In germline, CDR1 is MDHEN, CDR2 SYDVKM. The CDR3 bases are TGTGCCAGAATCCCGGGACAGGGGGCGAGAGGGGCCAACGTCCTGACTTTC. Its translation: CARIPGQGARGANVLTF.

The chain is built from TRBV7-2 and TRBJ2-1, with D tentatively TRBD2 (6 bases). This CDR3 contains 14 residues. Germline CDR1 is SGHTA and CDR2 is FQGNSA. The V end lost 1 base, the J end lost 7 bases, and 11 bases lay between the germline ends. CDR3 DNA sequence: TGTGCCAGCAGCTTAGGCGGGGCCACGAATGAGCAGTTCTTC. Encoded protein: CASSLGGATNEQFF.

This clone was recorded a few times. The rearrangement uses TRBV18 and TRBJ2-5; D perhaps matches TRBD2 (5 bases). Germline V gene sequence: CDR1 KGHSH, CDR2 LQKENI. This CDR3 has 13 amino acids. Trimming shortened V by 5 bases and J by 4 bases, and 11 bases separated the two germline ends. The chain's CDR3 is CASSEGRGETQYF. CDR3 DNA sequence: TGTGCCAGCTCAGAGGGCCGCGGAGAGACCCAGTACTTC.

This clone was seen more than once but under ten times. This sequence joins TRBV5-1 and TRBJ2-6, with TRBD1 identical over 8 bases. V lost 6 bases, J lost 4 bases, and 6 bases stayed unmatched. The CDR3 runs to 15 residues. The germline CDR1 and CDR2 sequences are SGHRS and YFSETQ. DNA for the CDR3: TGCGCCAGCAAACAGGGGGTTAGAGGGGCCAACGTCCTGACTTTC. Translated: CASKQGVRGANVLTF.

This clone was seen more than once but under ten times. The rearrangement links TRBV10-3 to TRBJ2-1; a weak D match, TRBD1 (8 bases). V lost 6 bases and J lost 3, with 18 bases in between. Germline values: CDR1 ENHRY, CDR2 SYGVKD. This CDR3 contains 16 residues. This chain's CDR3 is CAISRSTGGDYNEQFF. The CDR3 DNA reads TGTGCCATCAGCCGCTCTACAGGGGGGGACTACAATGAGCAGTTCTTC.

The chain links TRBV5-4 to TRBJ2-5; 10 bases line up with TRBD2. CDR1 and CDR2 (germline): SGHNT, YYREEE (reference sequence). This CDR3 is built from 15 residues. Losses at the gene ends were 5 bases for V and 3 bases for J; bases not matched to a gene: 7. The CDR3 sequence: CASSFRLAGEETQYF. CDR3 sequence (DNA): TGTGCCAGCAGTTTCCGACTAGCGGGTGAAGAGACCCAGTACTTC.

This CDR3 reads CASSLGLLAGGSNEQFF. For the CDR3, the DNA is TGCGCCAGCAGCTTGGGGCTACTAGCGGGAGGCTCCAATGAGCAGTTCTTC. The gene calls are TRBV5-1 and TRBJ2-1, with 12 nucleotides matching TRBD2. Germline CDR1 is SGHRS and CDR2 is YFSETQ. J was trimmed by 6 bases and V by 0 bases; bases with no gene match: 7. This CDR3 has 17 amino acids.

V and J are TRBV27 and TRBJ2-7; D possibly corresponds to TRBD2 (6 bases). Per the germline V gene, CDR1 is MNHEY and CDR2 is SMNVEV (reference sequence). V was cut by 6 bases and J by 0 bases, with 12 bases left in between. This CDR3 spans 14 amino acids. CDR3 loop: CASSHRGGSYEQYF. The DNA of the CDR3 is TGTGCCAGCAGCCACCGGGGAGGCTCCTACGAGCAGTACTTC.